Listed below are T cell receptor beta chains from one sample, sequenced in a study of vaccination and CD4 T cells after COVID-19. TCRdb fed the PCR reads into MiXCR, producing one record per CDR3 protein. The sample lists approximately 13,000 distinct CDR3 sequences; approximately 61% were seen once. No antigen has been identified for these receptors. The source material was CD4+ T cells from blood, cultured in vitro. The source of these receptors is a human donor who had recovered from COVID-19. Both conserved end residues are part of each CDR3. D genes are given only for firm matches. Clone size is shown for a subset of rows, as once, few, many or a class of expanded clone.

TRBV30	TRBJ1-2	TRBD1	few	TGTGCCTGTTACAGGGGGCGAACCTCTAACTATGGCTACACCTTC	CACYRGRTSNYGYTF
TRBV7-9	TRBJ1-1	-	few	TGTGCCAGCAGCAAGGAGGACAGCATGAACACTGAAGCTTTCTTT	CASSKEDSMNTEAFF
TRBV30	TRBJ1-6	TRBD1	-	TGTGCCTGGAGTACCGGGACAGGCTATAATTCACCCCTCCACTTT	CAWSTGTGYNSPLHF
TRBV6-1	TRBJ2-7	-	-	TGTGCCAGCAGTGAAGCAGAGACGGTGAGCTCCTACGAGCAGTACTTC	CASSEAETVSSYEQYF
TRBV11-2	TRBJ2-3	TRBD2	-	TGTGCCAGCAGCCTTAGCGGGAGTCTCCGCACAGATACGCAGTATTTT	CASSLSGSLRTDTQYF
TRBV30	TRBJ2-7	-	-	TGTGCCTGGAGTGTAGGGATCGGAGACTACGAGCAGTACTTC	CAWSVGIGDYEQYF
TRBV24-1	TRBJ1-2	-	-	TGTGCCACCAATGAAACTAACTATGGCTACACCTTC	CATNETNYGYTF
TRBV27	TRBJ1-6	TRBD1	-	TGTGCCAGCAGTCTACAGGGGAGGTATTCACCCCTCCACTTT	CASSLQGRYSPLHF
TRBV20-1	TRBJ1-1	-	-	TGCAGTGCTAGAGGCGGATCGGTTCGCGCTGAAGCTTTCTTT	CSARGGSVRAEAFF
TRBV9	TRBJ1-5	-	-	TGTGCCAGCAGCGCCGGGCCCCTTGACAATCAGCCCCAGCATTTT	CASSAGPLDNQPQHF
TRBV7-9	TRBJ1-2	TRBD1	-	TGTGCCAGCAGCCGCCTAACGGGGACAGGGATTATCTATGGCTACACCTTC	CASSRLTGTGIIYGYTF
TRBV20-1	TRBJ1-1	-	medium-sized	TGCAGTGCTTATAAGGGGAAGATGGATGAAGCTTTCTTT	CSAYKGKMDEAFF